Each of the 2 T cell receptor beta chains below was sequenced from the same sample in a study of cytomegalovirus exposure and HLA in healthy donors. The PCR was carried out with 60 Vbeta primers and 13 Jbeta primers. The method was immunoSEQ multiplex PCR; TCRdb's version includes in-frame clones alone and lacks a portion of them. The sample gives 110,000 to 150,000 clones, approximately 78% of which show up once; roughly 2.4% is in the top ten. Sequencing was done on a sample of PBMCs. The origin of the receptors is a young woman in good health and CMV-seropositive.

A single count supports this clone. The J gene is TRBJ2-7, the V gene TRBV11-3; D gene ambiguous. The CDR3 extends over 13 amino acids. Looked up from germline, CDR1 is SGHNT and CDR2 is YENEEA. V was trimmed by 0 bases and J by 3 bases, leaving 6 bases between them. This chain's CDR3 is CASSLDRDYEQYF. The CDR3 DNA sequence: TGTGCCAGCAGCTTAGATAGAGACTACGAGCAGTACTTC.

This clone was detected only a few times. V usage is TRBV9 and J usage is TRBJ1-3; TRBD1 might be the D (5 bases). The V end was cut by 5 bases, the J end by 4 bases, with 13 bases between. Germline V gene data show CDR1 as SGDLS and CDR2 as YYNGEE. CDR3 length: 14 amino acids. This chain's CDR3 is CASSRGVYGNTIYF. Here the CDR3 DNA reads TGTGCCAGCAGTCGGGGGGTTTACGGAAACACCATATATTTT.